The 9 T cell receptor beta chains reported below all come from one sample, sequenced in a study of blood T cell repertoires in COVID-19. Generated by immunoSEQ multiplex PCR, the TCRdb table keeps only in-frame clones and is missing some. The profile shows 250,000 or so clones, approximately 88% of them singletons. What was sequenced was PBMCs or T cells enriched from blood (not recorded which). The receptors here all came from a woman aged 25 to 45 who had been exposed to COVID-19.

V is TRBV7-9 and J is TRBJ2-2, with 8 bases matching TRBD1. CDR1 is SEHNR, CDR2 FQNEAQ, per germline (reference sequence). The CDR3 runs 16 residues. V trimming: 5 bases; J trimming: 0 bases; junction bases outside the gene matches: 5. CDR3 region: CASSPPDRANTGELFF. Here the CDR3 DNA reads TGTGCCAGCAGCCCACCGGACAGGGCGAACACCGGGGAGCTGTTTTTT. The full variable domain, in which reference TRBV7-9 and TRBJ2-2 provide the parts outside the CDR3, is DTGVSQNPRHKITKRGQNVTFRCDPISEHNRLYWYRQTLGQGPEFLTYFQNEAQLEKSRLLSDRFSAERPKGSFSTLEIQRTEQGDSAMYLCASSPPDRANTGELFFGEGSRLTVL.

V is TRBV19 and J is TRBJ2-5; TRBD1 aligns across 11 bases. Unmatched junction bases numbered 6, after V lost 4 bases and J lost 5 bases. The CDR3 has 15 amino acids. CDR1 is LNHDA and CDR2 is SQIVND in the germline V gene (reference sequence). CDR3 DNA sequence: TGTGCCAGTAGTACCGGGACAGGGGGAGGGGAGACCCAGTACTTC. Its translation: CASSTGTGGGETQYF.

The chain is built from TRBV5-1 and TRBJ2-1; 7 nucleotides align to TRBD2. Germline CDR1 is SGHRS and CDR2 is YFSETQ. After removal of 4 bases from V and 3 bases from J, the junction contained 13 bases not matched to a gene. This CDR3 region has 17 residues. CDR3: CASSETRGLADYNEQFF. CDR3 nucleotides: TGCGCCAGCAGCGAAACCAGAGGCCTAGCGGACTACAATGAGCAGTTCTTC.

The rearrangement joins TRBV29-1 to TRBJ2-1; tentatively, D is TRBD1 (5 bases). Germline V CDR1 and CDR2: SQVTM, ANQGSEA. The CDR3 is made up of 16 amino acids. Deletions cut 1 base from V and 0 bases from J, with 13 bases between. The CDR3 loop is CSVEGSGLSSYNEQFF. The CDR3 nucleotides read TGCAGCGTTGAAGGTTCAGGGTTAAGCTCCTACAATGAGCAGTTCTTC.

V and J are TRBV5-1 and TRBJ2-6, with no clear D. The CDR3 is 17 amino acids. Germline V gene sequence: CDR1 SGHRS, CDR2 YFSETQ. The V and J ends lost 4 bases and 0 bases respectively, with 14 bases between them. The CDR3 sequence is CASSPLGRHSGANVLTF. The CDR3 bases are TGCGCCAGCAGCCCCTTGGGCCGGCACTCTGGGGCCAACGTCCTGACTTTC.

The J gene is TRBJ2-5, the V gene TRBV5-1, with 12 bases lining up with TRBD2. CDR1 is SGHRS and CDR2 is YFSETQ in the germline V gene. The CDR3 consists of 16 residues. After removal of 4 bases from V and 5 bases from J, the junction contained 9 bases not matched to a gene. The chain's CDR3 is CASSPLLAGGGETQYF. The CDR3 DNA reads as TGCGCCAGCAGCCCGCTACTAGCGGGAGGCGGGGAGACCCAGTACTTC.

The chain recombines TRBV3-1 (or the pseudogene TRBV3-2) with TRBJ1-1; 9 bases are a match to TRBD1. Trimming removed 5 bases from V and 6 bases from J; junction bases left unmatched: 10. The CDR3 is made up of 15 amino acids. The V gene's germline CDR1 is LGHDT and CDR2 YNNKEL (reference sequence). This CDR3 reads CASSYGQGSVAEAFF. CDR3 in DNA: TGTGCCAGCAGCTACGGACAGGGGTCCGTGGCTGAAGCTTTCTTT.

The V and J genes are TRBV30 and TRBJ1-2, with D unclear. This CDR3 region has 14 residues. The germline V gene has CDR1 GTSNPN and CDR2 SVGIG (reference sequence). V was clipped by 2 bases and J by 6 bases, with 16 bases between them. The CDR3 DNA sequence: TGTGCCTGGAGTCCCGGAGCAGCCCCAGATGGCTACACCTTC. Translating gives CAWSPGAAPDGYTF.

The CDR3 coding sequence is TGTGCCTGGGGGCAGAGCACAGATACGCAGTATTTT. Translating it yields CAWGQSTDTQYF. The J gene is TRBJ2-3, the V gene TRBV30; D unresolved. Germline V gene lookup returns CDR1 GTSNPN and CDR2 SVGIG (reference sequence). The CDR3 length is 12 residues. Trimming shortened V by 5 bases and J by 0 bases, and 6 bases separated the two germline ends.